A selection of T cell receptor beta chains follows, all from one sample in a study of human T cells and chemical hapten exposure. MiXCR, run by TCRdb on the RACE reads, gives a single entry per CDR3 protein. This sample yields tens of thousands of distinct CDR3 sequences, of which around a tenth are seen a single time; about 1.4% belongs to the top ten. The sample here was whole blood, taken in connection with sensitization to the hapten diphenylcyclopropenone (DPC). These receptor sequences come from a woman aged 50 to 65 with alopecia areata. Some clones in this sample may be carry-over from other donors' samples. CDR3s include the opening cysteine and the closing phenylalanine or tryptophan. The D gene is left open where the match is weak. Size tells how often a clone was seen (once, few, many) or the class of an expanded clone, and some rows leave it out.

CDR3 protein	CDR3 DNA	D gene	V gene	J gene	clone size
CASSPRVTGEHFQLPNTQYF	TGTGCCAGCAGCCCACGAGTTACGGGCGAACATTTCCAACTACCGAATACGCAGTATTTT	-	TRBV11-2	TRBJ2-3	few
CASRLAAPMIMNTEAFF	TGTGCAAGTCGCTTAGCCGCCCCCATGATAATGAACACTGAAGCTTTCTTT	-	TRBV12-2	TRBJ1-1	many
CASSPPGQFSYEQYF	TGTGCCAGCAGTCCGCCGGGACAGTTCTCCTACGAGCAGTACTTC	TRBD1	TRBV28	TRBJ2-7	-
CASSQQGPNEKLFF	TGTGCCAGCAGCCAACAGGGTCCTAATGAAAAACTGTTTTTT	-	TRBV28	TRBJ1-4	few
CASSFGRGSYEQYF	TGTGCCAGCAGTTTTGGTCGGGGAAGCTACGAGCAGTACTTC	-	TRBV12-3/TRBV12-4	TRBJ2-7	few
CASSLNRQVAGANVLTF	TGTGCCAGCAGCTTAAATCGGCAGGTTGCTGGGGCCAACGTCCTGACTTTC	-	TRBV7-3	TRBJ2-6	-
CAISEGAGRRTNEKLFF	TGTGCCATCAGTGAGGGTGCAGGGAGAAGAACTAATGAAAAACTGTTTTTT	-	TRBV10-3	TRBJ1-4	few
CAIGQSSYEQYF	TGTGCCATCGGCCAGAGCTCCTACGAGCAGTACTTC	-	TRBV10-3	TRBJ2-7	few
CSARPDYSYEQYF	TGCAGTGCTAGACCGGACTACTCCTACGAGCAGTACTTC	-	TRBV20-1	TRBJ2-7	few
CASRRDSTKNIQYF	TGTGCCAGCAGGCGGGACTCGACGAAGAACATTCAGTACTTC	-	TRBV12-3/TRBV12-4	TRBJ2-4	many
CATAGQGVFTGELFF	TGTGCCACCGCTGGACAGGGCGTTTTCACCGGGGAGCTGTTTTTT	TRBD1	TRBV2	TRBJ2-2	few
CASRAGTSGTNEQFF	TGTGCCAGCAGGGCCGGGACTAGCGGGACCAATGAGCAGTTCTTC	TRBD2	TRBV7-9	TRBJ2-1	-
CSARRLAGGYEQFF	TGCAGTGCTAGAAGGCTAGCGGGAGGATATGAGCAGTTCTTC	TRBD2	TRBV20-1	TRBJ2-1	many
CASSLGLADTQYF	TGTGCCAGTAGTCTCGGACTAGCAGATACGCAGTATTTT	TRBD2	TRBV19	TRBJ2-3	-
CASRCRRRRGQGTGNTIYF	TGTGCAAGTCGCTGCCGGCGTCGGCGCGGGCAGGGGACTGGAAACACCATATATTTT	-	TRBV12-2	TRBJ1-3	-
CASSSPSERESHEQYF	TGTGCCAGCAGTTCACCCTCGGAGCGGGAGTCCCACGAGCAGTACTTC	TRBD2	TRBV28	TRBJ2-7	-
CASSPSGLAPYNEQFF	TGTGCCAGCAGCCCTAGTGGACTAGCGCCTTACAATGAGCAGTTCTTC	TRBD2	TRBV7-2	TRBJ2-1	many